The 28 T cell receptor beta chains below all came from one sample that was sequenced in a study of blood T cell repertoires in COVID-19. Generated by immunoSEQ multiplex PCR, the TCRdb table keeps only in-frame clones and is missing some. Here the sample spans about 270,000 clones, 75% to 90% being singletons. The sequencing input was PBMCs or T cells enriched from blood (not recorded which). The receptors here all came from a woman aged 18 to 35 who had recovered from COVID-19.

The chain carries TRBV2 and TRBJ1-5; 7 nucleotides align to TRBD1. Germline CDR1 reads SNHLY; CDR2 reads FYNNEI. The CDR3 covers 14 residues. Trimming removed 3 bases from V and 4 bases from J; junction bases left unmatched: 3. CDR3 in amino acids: CASSEGQRNQPQHF. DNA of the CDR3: TGTGCCAGCAGTGAGGGACAGAGAAATCAGCCCCAGCATTTT. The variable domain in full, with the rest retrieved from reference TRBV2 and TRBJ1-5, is EPEVTQTPSHQVTQMGQEVILRCVPISNHLYFYWYRQILGQKVEFLVSFYNNEISEKSEIFDDQFSVERPDGSNFTLKIRSTKLEDSAMYFCASSEGQRNQPQHFGDGTRLSIL.

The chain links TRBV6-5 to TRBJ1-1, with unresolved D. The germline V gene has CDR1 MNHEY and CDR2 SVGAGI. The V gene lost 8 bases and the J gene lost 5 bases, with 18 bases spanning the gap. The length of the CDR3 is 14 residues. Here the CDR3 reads CASVLPVRETEAFF. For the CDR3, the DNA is TGTGCCAGCGTTCTGCCTGTGAGGGAGACTGAAGCTTTCTTT.

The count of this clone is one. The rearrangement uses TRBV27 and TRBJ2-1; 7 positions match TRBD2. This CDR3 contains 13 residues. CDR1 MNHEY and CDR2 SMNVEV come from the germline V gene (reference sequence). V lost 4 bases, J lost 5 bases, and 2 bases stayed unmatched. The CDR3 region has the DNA TGTGCCAGCAGTTGGGGGGGGGACAATGAGCAGTTCTTC. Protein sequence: CASSWGGDNEQFF.

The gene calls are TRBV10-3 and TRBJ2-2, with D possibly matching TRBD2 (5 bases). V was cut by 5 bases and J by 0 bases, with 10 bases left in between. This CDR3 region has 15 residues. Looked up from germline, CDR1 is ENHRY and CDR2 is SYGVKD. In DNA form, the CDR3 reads TGTGCCATCAGTTTGGACTCCACGAACACCGGGGAGCTGTTTTTT. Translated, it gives CAISLDSTNTGELFF.

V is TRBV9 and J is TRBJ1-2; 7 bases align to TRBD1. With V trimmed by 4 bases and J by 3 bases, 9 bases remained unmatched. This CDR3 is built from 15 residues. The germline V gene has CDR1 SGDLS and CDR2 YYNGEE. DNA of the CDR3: TGTGCCAGCAGCTCCCGGGACAGTGAATACTATGGCTACACCTTC. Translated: CASSSRDSEYYGYTF.

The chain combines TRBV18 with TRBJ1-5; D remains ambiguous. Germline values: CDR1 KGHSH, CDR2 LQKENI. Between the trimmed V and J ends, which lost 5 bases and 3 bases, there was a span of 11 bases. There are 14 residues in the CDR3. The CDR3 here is CASSAAGYNQPQHF. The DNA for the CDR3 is TGTGCCAGCTCAGCCGCGGGATACAATCAGCCCCAGCATTTT.

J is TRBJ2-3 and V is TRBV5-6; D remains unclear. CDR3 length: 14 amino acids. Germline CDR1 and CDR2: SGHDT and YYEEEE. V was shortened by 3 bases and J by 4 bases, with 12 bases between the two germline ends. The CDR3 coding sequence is TGTGCCAGCAGCTCAATAGTTGCCGCAGATACGCAGTATTTT. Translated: CASSSIVAADTQYF.

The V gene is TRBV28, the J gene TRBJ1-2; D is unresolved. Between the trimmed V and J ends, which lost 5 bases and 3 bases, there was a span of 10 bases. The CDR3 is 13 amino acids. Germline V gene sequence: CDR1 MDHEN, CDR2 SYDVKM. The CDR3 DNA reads TGTGCCAGCAGTGTAGGGAGAGACTATGGCTACACCTTC. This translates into CASSVGRDYGYTF.

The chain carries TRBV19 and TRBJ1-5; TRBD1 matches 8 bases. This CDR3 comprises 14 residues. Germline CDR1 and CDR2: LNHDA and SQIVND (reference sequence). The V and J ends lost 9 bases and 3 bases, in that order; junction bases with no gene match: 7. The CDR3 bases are TGTGCCAGCAGGACGGACAGGGACAATCAGCCCCAGCATTTT. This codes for CASRTDRDNQPQHF.

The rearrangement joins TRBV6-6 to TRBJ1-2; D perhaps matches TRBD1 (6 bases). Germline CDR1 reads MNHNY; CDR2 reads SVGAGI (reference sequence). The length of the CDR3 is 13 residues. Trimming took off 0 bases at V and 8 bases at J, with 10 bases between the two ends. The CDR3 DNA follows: TGTGCCAGCAGTTACTCGAACAGGGACGGCTACACCTTC. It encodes CASSYSNRDGYTF.

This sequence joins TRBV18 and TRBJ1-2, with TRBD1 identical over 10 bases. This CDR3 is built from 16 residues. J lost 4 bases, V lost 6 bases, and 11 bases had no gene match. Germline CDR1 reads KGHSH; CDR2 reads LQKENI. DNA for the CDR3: TGTGCCAGCTCCTCGACCCGGGACAGGGGAGCCTATGGCTACACCTTC. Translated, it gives CASSSTRDRGAYGYTF.

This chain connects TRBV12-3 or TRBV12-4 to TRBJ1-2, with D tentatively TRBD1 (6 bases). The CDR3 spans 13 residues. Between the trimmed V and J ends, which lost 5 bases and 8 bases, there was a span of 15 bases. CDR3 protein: CASSQPGDDGYTF. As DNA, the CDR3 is TGTGCCAGCAGTCAGCCAGGGGATGACGGCTACACCTTC.

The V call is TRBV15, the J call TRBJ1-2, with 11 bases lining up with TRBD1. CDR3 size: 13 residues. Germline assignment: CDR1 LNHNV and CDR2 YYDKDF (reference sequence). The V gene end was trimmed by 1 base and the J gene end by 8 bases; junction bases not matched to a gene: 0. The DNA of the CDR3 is TGTGCCACCAGCAGAGGGACAGGGGGCGGCTACACCTTC. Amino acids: CATSRGTGGGYTF.

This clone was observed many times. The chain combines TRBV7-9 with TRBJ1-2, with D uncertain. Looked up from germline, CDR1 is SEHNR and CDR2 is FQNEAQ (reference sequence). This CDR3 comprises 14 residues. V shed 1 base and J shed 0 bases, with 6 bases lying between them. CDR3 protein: CASSLDNSNYGYTF. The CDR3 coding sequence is TGTGCCAGCAGCTTAGATAACTCTAACTATGGCTACACCTTC.

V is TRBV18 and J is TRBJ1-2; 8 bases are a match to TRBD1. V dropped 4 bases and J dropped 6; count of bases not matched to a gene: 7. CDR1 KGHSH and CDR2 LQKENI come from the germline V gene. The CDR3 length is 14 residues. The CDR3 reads CASSLKTGGDGYTF. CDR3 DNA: TGTGCCAGCTCACTAAAAACAGGGGGAGATGGCTACACCTTC.

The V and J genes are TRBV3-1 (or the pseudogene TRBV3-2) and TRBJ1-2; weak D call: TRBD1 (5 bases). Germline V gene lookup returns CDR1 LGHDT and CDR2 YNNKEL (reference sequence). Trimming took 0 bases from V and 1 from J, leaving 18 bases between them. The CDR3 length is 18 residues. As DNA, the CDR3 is TGTGCCAGCAGCCAAGAGGTGTATCGGGGAGGGGATAACTATGGCTACACCTTC. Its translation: CASSQEVYRGGDNYGYTF.

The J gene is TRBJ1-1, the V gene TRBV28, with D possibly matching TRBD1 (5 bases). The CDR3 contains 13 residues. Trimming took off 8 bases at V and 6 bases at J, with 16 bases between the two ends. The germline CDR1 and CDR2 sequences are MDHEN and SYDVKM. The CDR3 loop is CASASTGVSEAFF. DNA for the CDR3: TGTGCCAGCGCCTCTACAGGCGTCTCTGAAGCTTTCTTT.

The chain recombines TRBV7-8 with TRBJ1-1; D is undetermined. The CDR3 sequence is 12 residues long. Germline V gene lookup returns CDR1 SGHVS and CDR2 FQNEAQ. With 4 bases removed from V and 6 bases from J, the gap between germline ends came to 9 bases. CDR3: CASSYRGPEAFF. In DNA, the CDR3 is TGTGCCAGCAGCTATAGAGGTCCTGAAGCTTTCTTT.

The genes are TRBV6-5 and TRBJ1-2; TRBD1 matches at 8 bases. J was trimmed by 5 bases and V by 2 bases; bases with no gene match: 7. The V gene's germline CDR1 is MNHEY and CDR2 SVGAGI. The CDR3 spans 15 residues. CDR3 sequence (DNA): TGTGCCAGCAGTTACCCCGCAGGGGGCGAATATGGCTACACCTTC. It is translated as CASSYPAGGEYGYTF.

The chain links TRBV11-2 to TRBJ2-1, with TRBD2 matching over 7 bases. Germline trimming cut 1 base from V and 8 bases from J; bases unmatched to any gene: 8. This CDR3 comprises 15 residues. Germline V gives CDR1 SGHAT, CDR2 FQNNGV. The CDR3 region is CASSLVGGGVDEQFF. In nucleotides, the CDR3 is TGTGCCAGCAGCTTAGTGGGGGGGGGAGTAGATGAGCAGTTCTTC.

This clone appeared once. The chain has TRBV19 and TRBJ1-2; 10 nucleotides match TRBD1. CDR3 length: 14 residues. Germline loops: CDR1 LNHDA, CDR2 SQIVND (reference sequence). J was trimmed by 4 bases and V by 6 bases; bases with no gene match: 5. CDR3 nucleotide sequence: TGTGCCAGTAGCGGGACAGGGGTGCCCTATGGCTACACCTTC. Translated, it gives CASSGTGVPYGYTF. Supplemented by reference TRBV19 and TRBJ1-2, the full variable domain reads DGGITQSPKYLFRKEGQNVTLSCEQNLNHDAMYWYRQDPGQGLRLIYYSQIVNDFQKGDIAEGYSVSREKKESFPLTVTSAQKNPTAFYLCASSGTGVPYGYTFGSGTRLTVV.

The CDR3 DNA reads as TGTGCCAGCAGTGAACTACAGGGCACTGAAGCTTTCTTT. Protein sequence: CASSELQGTEAFF. The rearrangement links TRBV6-1 to TRBJ1-1, with D perhaps matching TRBD1 (6 bases). The V gene's germline CDR1 is MNHNS and CDR2 SASEGT. V was pared by 2 bases and J by 4 bases, with 8 bases between. This CDR3 has 13 residues.

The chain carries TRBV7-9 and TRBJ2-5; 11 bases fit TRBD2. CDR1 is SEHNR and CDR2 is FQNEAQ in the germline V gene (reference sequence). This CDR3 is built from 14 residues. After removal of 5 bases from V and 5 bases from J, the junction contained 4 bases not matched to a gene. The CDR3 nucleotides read TGTGCCAGCAGCCATAGCGGGGGGGCGGAGACCCAGTACTTC. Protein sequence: CASSHSGGAETQYF.

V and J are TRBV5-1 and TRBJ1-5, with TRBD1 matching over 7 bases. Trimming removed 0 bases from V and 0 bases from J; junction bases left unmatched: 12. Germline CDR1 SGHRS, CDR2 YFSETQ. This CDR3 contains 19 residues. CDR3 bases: TGCGCCAGCAGCTTGGTAGGGGGGACAGACGTTGATAGCAATCAGCCCCAGCATTTT. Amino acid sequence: CASSLVGGTDVDSNQPQHF.

DNA for the CDR3: TGCGCCAGCAGCTTTAGCGGGGGGGCGGCAGATACGCAGTATTTT. It encodes CASSFSGGAADTQYF. The J gene is TRBJ2-3, the V gene TRBV5-1; 11 bases line up with TRBD2. The CDR3 covers 15 residues. The V and J ends lost 2 bases and 4 bases, in that order; junction bases with no gene match: 3. CDR1 is SGHRS and CDR2 is YFSETQ in the germline V gene. Variable domain in full (rest from reference TRBV5-1 and TRBJ2-3): KAGVTQTPRYLIKTRGQQVTLSCSPISGHRSVSWYQQTPGQGLQFLFEYFSETQRNKGNFPGRFSGRQFSNSRSEMNVSTLELGDSALYLCASSFSGGAADTQYFGPGTRLTVL.

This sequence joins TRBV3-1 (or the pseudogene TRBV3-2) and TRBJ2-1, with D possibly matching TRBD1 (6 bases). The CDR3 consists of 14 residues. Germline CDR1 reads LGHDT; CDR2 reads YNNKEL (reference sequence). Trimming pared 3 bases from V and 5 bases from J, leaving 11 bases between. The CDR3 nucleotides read TGTGCCAGCAGCCAGTCTGGGGGCCACAATGAGCAGTTCTTC. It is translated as CASSQSGGHNEQFF.

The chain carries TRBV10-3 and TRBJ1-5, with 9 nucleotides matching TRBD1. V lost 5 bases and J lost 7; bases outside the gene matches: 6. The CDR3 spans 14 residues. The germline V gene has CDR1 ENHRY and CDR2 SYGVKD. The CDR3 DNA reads TGTGCCATCAGTACTTACGGACAGGGGCAGCCCCAGCATTTT. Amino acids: CAISTYGQGQPQHF.

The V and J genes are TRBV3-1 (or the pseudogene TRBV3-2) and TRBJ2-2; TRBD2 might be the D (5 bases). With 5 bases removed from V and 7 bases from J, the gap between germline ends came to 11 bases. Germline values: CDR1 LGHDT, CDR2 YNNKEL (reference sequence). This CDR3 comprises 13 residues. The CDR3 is CASSSLEVGELFF. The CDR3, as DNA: TGTGCCAGCAGCTCACTAGAGGTCGGGGAGCTGTTTTTT.